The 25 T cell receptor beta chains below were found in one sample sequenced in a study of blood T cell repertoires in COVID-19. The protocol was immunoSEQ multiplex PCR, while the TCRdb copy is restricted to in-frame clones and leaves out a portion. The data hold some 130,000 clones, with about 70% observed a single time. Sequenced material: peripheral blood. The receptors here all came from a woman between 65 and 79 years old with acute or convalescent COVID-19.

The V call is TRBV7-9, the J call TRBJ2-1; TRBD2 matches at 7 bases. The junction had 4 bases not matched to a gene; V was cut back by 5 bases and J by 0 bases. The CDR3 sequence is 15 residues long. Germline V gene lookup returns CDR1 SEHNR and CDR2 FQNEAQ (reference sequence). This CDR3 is CASSHLADSYNEQFF. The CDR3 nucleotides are TGTGCCAGCAGCCATCTAGCGGACTCCTACAATGAGCAGTTCTTC.

CDR3 sequence reads: CSVRQGSTGELFF. CDR3 DNA: TGCAGCGTTCGGCAGGGGAGCACCGGGGAGCTGTTTTTT. The chain combines TRBV29-1 with TRBJ2-2; tentative D call: TRBD1 (6 bases). The germline V gene encodes CDR1 SQVTM and CDR2 ANQGSEA. Trimming took off 5 bases at V and 4 bases at J, with 11 bases between the two ends. The CDR3 runs 13 residues.

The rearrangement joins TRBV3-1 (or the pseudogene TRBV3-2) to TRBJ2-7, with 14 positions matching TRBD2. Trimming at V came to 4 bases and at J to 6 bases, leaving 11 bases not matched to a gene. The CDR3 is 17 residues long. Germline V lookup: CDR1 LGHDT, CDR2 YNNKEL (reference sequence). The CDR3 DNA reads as TGTGCCAGCAGCCTGGGGACTAGCGGGAGTGGGTCCGGCGAGCAGTACTTC. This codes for CASSLGTSGSGSGEQYF.

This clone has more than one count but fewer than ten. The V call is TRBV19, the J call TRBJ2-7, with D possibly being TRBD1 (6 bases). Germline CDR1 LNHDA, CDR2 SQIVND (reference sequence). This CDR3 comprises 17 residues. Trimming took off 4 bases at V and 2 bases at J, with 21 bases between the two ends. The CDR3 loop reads CASSRGRRAEGAYEQYF. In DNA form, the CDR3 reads TGTGCCAGTAGTAGAGGACGCCGGGCCGAGGGGGCCTACGAGCAGTACTTC. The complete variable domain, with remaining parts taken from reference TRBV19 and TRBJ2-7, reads DGGITQSPKYLFRKEGQNVTLSCEQNLNHDAMYWYRQDPGQGLRLIYYSQIVNDFQKGDIAEGYSVSREKKESFPLTVTSAQKNPTAFYLCASSRGRRAEGAYEQYFGPGTRLTVT.

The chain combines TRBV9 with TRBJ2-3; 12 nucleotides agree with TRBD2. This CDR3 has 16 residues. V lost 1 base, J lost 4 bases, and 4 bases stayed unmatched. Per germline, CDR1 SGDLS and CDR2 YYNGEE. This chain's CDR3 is CASSVSSGRGADTQYF. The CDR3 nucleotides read TGTGCCAGCAGCGTATCTAGCGGGAGGGGTGCAGATACGCAGTATTTT.

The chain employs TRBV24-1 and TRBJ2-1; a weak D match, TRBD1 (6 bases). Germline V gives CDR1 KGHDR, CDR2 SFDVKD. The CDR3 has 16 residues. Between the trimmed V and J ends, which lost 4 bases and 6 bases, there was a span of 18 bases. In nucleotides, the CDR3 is TGTGCCACCAGTGACCCTAACAGGGCTGGGGTCAATGAGCAGTTCTTC. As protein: CATSDPNRAGVNEQFF.

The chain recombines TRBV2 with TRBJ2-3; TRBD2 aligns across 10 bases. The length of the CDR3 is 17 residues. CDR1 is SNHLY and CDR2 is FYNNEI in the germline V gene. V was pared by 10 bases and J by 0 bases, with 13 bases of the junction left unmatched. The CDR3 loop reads CAIQGTSDKRSTDTQYF. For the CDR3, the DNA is TGTGCCATACAGGGGACTAGCGACAAAAGGAGCACAGATACGCAGTATTTT.

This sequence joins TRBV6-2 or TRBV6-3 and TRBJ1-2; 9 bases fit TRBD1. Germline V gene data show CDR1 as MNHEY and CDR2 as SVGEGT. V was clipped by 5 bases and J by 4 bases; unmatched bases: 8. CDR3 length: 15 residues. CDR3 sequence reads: CASSVTGTGSYGYTF. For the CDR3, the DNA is TGTGCCAGCAGTGTAACCGGGACAGGGTCCTATGGCTACACCTTC.

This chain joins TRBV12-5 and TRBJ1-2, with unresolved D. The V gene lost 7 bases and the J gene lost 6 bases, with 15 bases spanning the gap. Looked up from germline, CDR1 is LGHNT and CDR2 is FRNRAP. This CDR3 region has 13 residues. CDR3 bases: TGTGCTAGTGCCCCCTCCACGGTAGATGGCTACACCTTC. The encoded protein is CASAPSTVDGYTF.

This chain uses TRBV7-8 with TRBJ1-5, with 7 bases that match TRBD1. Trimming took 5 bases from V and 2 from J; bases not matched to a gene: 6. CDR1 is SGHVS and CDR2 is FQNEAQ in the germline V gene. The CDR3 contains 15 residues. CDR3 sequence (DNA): TGTGCCAGCAGCCCTGGCAGGGGGGGCAATCAGCCCCAGCATTTT. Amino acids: CASSPGRGGNQPQHF.

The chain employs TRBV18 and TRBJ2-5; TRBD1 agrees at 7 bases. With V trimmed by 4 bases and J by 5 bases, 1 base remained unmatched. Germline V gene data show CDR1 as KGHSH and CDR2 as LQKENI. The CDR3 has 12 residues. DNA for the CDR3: TGTGCCAGCTCACGACAGGGTGAGACCCAGTACTTC. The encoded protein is CASSRQGETQYF. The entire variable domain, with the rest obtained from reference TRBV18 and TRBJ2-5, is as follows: NAGVMQNPRHLVRRRGQEARLRCSPMKGHSHVYWYRQLPEEGLKFMVYLQKENIIDESGMPKERFSAEFPKEGPSILRIQQVVRGDSAAYFCASSRQGETQYFGPGTRLLVL.

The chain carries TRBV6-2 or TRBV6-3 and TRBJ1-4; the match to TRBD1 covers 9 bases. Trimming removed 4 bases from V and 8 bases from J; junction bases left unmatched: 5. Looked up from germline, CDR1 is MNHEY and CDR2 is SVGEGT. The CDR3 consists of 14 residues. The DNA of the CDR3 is TGTGCCAGCAGTTCACCGGGACAGGGAGAAAAACTGTTTTTT. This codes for CASSSPGQGEKLFF.

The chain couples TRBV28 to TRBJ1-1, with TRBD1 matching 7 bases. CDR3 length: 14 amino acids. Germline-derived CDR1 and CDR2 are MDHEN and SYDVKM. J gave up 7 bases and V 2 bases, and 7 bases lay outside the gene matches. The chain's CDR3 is CASSLPTGVSEAFF. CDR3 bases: TGTGCCAGCAGTTTACCCACAGGGGTGAGTGAAGCTTTCTTT.

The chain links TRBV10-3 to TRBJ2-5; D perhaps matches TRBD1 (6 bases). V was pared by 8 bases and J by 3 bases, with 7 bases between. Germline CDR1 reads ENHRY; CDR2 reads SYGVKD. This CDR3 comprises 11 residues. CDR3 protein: CAIRQEETQYF. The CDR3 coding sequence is TGTGCCATCCGACAGGAAGAGACCCAGTACTTC.

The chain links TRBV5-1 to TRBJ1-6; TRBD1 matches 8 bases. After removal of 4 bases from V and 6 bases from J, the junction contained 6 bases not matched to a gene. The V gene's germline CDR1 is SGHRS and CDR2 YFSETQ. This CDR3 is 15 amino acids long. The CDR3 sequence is CASSPTGVLNSPLHF. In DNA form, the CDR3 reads TGCGCCAGCAGCCCGACAGGGGTCCTTAATTCACCCCTCCACTTT.

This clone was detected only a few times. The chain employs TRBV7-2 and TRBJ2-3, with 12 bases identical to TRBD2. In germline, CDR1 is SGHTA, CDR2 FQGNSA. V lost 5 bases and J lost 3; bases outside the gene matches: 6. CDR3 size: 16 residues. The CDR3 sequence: CASSSTSGGKTDTQYF. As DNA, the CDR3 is TGTGCCAGCAGCAGCACTAGCGGGGGGAAAACAGATACGCAGTATTTT.

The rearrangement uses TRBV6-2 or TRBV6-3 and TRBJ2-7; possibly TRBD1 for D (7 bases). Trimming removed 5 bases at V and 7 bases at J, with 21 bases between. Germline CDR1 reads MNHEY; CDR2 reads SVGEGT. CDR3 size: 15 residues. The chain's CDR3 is CASSDPGQLGGEQYF. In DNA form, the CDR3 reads TGTGCCAGCAGTGACCCGGGACAGCTAGGAGGGGAGCAGTACTTC.

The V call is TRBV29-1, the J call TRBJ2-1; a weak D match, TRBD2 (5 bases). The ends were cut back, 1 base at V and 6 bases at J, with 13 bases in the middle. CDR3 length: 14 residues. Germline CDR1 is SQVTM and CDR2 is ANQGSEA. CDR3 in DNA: TGCAGCGTTGAAGGGGCAGGACGGGGCAATGAGCAGTTCTTC. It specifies CSVEGAGRGNEQFF.

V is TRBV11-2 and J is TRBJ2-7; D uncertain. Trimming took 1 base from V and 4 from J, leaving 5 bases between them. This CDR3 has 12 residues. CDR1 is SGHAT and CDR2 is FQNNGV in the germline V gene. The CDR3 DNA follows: TGTGCCAGCAGCTTAGTCGTGTACGAGCAGTACTTC. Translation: CASSLVVYEQYF.

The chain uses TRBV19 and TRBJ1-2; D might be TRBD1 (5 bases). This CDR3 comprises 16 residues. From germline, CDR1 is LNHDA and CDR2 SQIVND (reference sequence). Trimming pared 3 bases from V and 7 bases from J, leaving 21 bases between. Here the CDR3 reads CASSIDTGTRRGGYTF. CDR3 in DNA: TGTGCCAGTAGTATCGATACCGGGACGAGGAGGGGTGGCTACACCTTC.

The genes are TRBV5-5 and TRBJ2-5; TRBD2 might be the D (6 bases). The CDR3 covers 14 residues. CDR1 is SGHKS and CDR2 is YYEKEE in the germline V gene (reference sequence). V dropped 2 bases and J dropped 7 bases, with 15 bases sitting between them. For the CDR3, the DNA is TGTGCCAGCAGCTTTGAGGAGGGGCGAGGGACCCAGTACTTC. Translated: CASSFEEGRGTQYF. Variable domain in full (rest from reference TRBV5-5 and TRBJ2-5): DAGVTQSPTHLIKTRGQQVTLRCSPISGHKSVSWYQQVLGQGPQFIFQYYEKEERGRGNFPDRFSARQFPNYSSELNVNALLLGDSALYLCASSFEEGRGTQYFGPGTRLLVL.

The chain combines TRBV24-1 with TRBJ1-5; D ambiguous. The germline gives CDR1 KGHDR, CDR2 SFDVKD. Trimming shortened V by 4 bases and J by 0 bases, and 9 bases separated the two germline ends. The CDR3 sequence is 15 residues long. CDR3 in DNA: TGTGCCACCAGTGAAGGCGGCCCTAGCAATCAGCCCCAGCATTTT. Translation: CATSEGGPSNQPQHF.

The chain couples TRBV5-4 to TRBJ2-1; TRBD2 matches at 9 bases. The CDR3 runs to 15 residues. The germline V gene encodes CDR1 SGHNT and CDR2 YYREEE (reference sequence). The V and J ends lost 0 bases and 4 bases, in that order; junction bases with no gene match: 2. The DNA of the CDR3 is TGTGCCAGCAGCTTGGTGCTAGCGGGATACAATGAGCAGTTCTTC. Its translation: CASSLVLAGYNEQFF.

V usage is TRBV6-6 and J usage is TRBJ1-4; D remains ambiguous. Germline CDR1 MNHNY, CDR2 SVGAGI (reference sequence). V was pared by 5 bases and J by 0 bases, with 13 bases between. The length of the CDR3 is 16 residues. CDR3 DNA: TGTGCCAGCAGTCGAGGCGGTCGGGCAACTAATGAAAAACTGTTTTTT. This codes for CASSRGGRATNEKLFF.

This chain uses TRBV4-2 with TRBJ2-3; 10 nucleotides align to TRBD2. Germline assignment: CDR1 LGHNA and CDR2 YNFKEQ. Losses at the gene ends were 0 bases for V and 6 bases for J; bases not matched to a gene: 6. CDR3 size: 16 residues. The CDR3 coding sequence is TGTGCCAGCAGCCAAGAAGCGGGAGGGAATGCCGATACGCAGTATTTT. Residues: CASSQEAGGNADTQYF.